Sequencing of this T cell receptor (beta chain) was carried out in a study of blood T cell repertoires in COVID-19. Study-wide context: Samples of COVID-19 (acute and convalescent) were obtained from the United States, Italy and Spain. The cDNA or gDNA used as material had been derived from T cells, B-cell-depleted T cells, or PBMCs.

The method was immunoSEQ multiplex PCR; TCRdb's version includes in-frame clones alone and lacks a portion of them. Among about 120,000 clones listed, around 80% were seen once. After removal of 8 bases from V and 7 bases from J, the junction contained 6 bases not matched to a gene. Germline CDR1 and CDR2: SEHNR and FQNEAQ (reference sequence). The CDR3 length is 15 residues. Material for sequencing was peripheral blood. This rearrangement joins TRBV7-9 to TRBJ2-2, with 14 bases lining up with TRBD2. The receptor was isolated from a woman older than 75 with acute or convalescent COVID-19. This chain's CDR3 is CASSGLAGAVGELFF. Here the CDR3 DNA reads TGTGCCAGCTCGGGACTAGCGGGAGCGGTCGGGGAGCTGTTTTTT.